The clone carrying this T cell receptor (beta chain) appeared many times. The data were obtained in a study of regulatory T cells in long-lasting Graves disease. Building the TCR beta libraries relied on iRepertoire HTBI primers, and CDR3 regions underwent Arm-PCR. From the multiplex PCR reads, TCRdb called clonotypes with MiXCR, one entry per CDR3 protein. This table has more than 300,000 distinct CDR3 sequences, around 15% appearing once. Indicated time point: newly diagnosed GD, antithyroid drugs for less than 3 months. Construction of the TCR library relied on RNA isolated from PBMCs. The sequences come from peripheral blood mononuclear cells (PBMCs), collected at new diagnosis, from a patient treated with antithyroid drugs. This TCR was recovered from a female donor with Graves disease.

The CDR3 protein is CASSLTGRGLPEDTQYF. For the CDR3, the DNA is TGTGCCAGCAGCTTAACGGGAAGGGGACTACCCGAAGATACGCAGTATTTT. V usage is TRBV7-3 and J usage is TRBJ2-3; TRBD2 aligns across 7 bases. Germline V gene lookup returns CDR1 SGHTA and CDR2 FQGTGA. The CDR3 runs to 17 residues. The V segment lost 0 bases and the J segment 5 bases; nucleotides outside the gene matches: 11.